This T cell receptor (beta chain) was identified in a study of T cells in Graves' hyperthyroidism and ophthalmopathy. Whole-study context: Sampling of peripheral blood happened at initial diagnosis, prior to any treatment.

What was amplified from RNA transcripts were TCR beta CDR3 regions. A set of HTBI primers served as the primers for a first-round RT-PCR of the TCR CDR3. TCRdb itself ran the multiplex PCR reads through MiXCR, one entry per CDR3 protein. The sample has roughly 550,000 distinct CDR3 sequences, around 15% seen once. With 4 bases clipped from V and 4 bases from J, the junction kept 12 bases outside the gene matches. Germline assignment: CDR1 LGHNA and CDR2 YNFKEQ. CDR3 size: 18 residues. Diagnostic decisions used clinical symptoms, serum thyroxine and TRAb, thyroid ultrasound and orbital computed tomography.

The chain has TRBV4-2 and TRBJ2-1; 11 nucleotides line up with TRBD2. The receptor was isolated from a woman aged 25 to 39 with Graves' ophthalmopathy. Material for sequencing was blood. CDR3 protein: CASSPTINLAGGYNEQFF. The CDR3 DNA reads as TGTGCCAGCAGCCCGACAATCAATTTAGCGGGAGGGTACAATGAGCAGTTCTTC.